These 22 T cell receptor beta chains originate from one sample sequenced in a study of regulatory T cells in long-lasting Graves disease. Time point described: newly diagnosed GD, antithyroid drugs for less than 3 months. PBMC RNA was the source of the TCR library. Construction of TCR beta libraries relied on iRepertoire HTBI primers and on Arm-PCR targeting CDR3 regions. TCRdb re-analysed the multiplex PCR reads in MiXCR, keeping a single row per CDR3 protein. The data contain 250,000 or so distinct CDR3 sequences, 18% of them seen just once; the ten biggest clones take up roughly 15%. The same data also went into a second study, on T cells in Graves' hyperthyroidism and ophthalmopathy.

The source material was peripheral blood mononuclear cells (PBMCs), sampled at new diagnosis, from a patient treated with antithyroid drugs. These receptors were collected from a woman younger than 45 with Graves disease.

As concerns this clonotype: A read error may produce the germline difference seen at one junction end. The chain employs TRBV3-1 and TRBJ1-1; D may be TRBD1 (6 bases). CDR1 is LGHDT, CDR2 YNNKEL, per germline (reference sequence). The CDR3 covers 14 residues. The CDR3 spells CASKPQGGLTGAFF. DNA for the CDR3: TGCGCCAGCAAACCACAGGGAGGTCTCACTGGAGCTTTCTTT.

On this clonotype: Since a far larger clone is one base different, this is likely a read error. The CDR3 carries no conserved terminal phenylalanine or tryptophan, so it likely arises from a read error. The V gene is TRBV5-5, the J gene TRBJ2-1; 10 bases fit TRBD2. The CDR3 is 18 residues long. Losses at the gene ends were 2 bases for V and 7 bases for J; bases not matched to a gene: 15. The V gene's germline CDR1 is SGHKS and CDR2 YYEKEE (reference sequence). Here the CDR3 reads CASSLVRRLLAGVNEQFI. CDR3 nucleotides: TGTGCCAGCAGCTTAGTAAGGAGGTTGCTAGCGGGGGTGAATGAGCAGTTCATC.

Concerning this clonotype itself: A far larger clone is one base from this, pointing to a likely read error. The chain carries TRBV11-2 and TRBJ2-5; possibly TRBD2 for D (5 bases). Trimming removed 4 bases at V and 0 bases at J, with 15 bases between. The CDR3 covers 16 residues. Looked up from germline, CDR1 is SGHAT and CDR2 is FQNNGV. DNA for the CDR3: TGTGCCAGCAGCTGGCGACTAACGGGGAACCAAGAGACCCAGTACTTC. As protein: CASSWRLTGNQETQYF.

The chain employs TRBV19 and TRBJ1-5; D remains unclear. Per the germline V gene, CDR1 is LNHDA and CDR2 is SQIVND (reference sequence). V gave up 0 bases and J gave up 2 bases, with 8 bases separating them. CDR3 length equals 15 residues. CDR3 nucleotides: TGTGCCAGTAGTATAGATGGGGTAGGCAATCAGCCCCAGCATTTT. As protein: CASSIDGVGNQPQHF. Drawing the rest from reference TRBV19 and TRBJ1-5, the complete variable domain is DGGITQSPKYLFRKEGQNVTLSCEQNLNHDAMYWYRQDPGQGLRLIYYSQIVNDFQKGDIAEGYSVSREKKESFPLTVTSAQKNPTAFYLCASSIDGVGNQPQHFGDGTRLSIL.

This clonotype has a count of ten or more. The rearrangement links TRBV3-1 to TRBJ1-4; D is uncertain. The germline CDR1 and CDR2 sequences are LGHDT and YNNKEL (reference sequence). Trimming removed 2 bases from V and 0 bases from J, with 13 bases in between. This CDR3 has 17 residues. CDR3 amino acids: CASSQPTTSATNEKLFF. CDR3 DNA: TGTGCCAGCAGCCAACCAACAACAAGTGCAACTAATGAAAAACTGTTTTTT. Combining the CDR3 with reference TRBV3-1 and TRBJ1-4 gives the whole variable domain DTAVSQTPKYLVTQMGNDKSIKCEQNLGHDTMYWYKQDSKKFLKIMFSYNNKELIINETVPNRFSPKSPDKAHLNLHINSLELGDSAVYFCASSQPTTSATNEKLFFGSGTQLSVL.

The rearrangement uses TRBV2 and TRBJ1-1; maybe TRBD1 (6 bases). This CDR3 has 14 residues. CDR1 SNHLY and CDR2 FYNNEI come from the germline V gene. The V gene lost 6 bases and the J gene lost 0 bases, with 11 bases spanning the gap. The CDR3 spells CASRGQPLNTEAFF. For the CDR3, the DNA is TGTGCCAGCAGAGGACAGCCCCTGAACACTGAAGCTTTCTTT.

The chain is built from TRBV11-2 and TRBJ1-1, with a tentative D call TRBD1 (5 bases). The CDR3 length is 15 residues. Trimming took off 5 bases at V and 4 bases at J, with 17 bases between the two ends. The germline V gene has CDR1 SGHAT and CDR2 FQNNGV. CDR3 region: CASSPLRGGGTEAFF. The CDR3 coding sequence is TGTGCCAGCAGCCCCCTTCGGGGGGGTGGCACTGAAGCTTTCTTT. Combining the CDR3 with reference TRBV11-2 and TRBJ1-1 gives the whole variable domain EAGVAQSPRYKIIEKRQSVAFWCNPISGHATLYWYQQILGQGPKLLIQFQNNGVVDDSQLPKDRFSAERLKGVDSTLKIQPAKLEDSAVYLCASSPLRGGGTEAFFGQGTRLTVV.

This clonotype showed up many times. The gene calls are TRBV19 and TRBJ2-1, with D hard to call. The CDR3 contains 13 residues. V was shortened by 0 bases and J by 5 bases, with 5 bases between the two germline ends. Germline V gene data show CDR1 as LNHDA and CDR2 as SQIVND (reference sequence). The DNA of the CDR3 is TGTGCCAGTAGTATAGACGCCGACAATGAGCAGTTCTTC. Its translation: CASSIDADNEQFF.

This clonotype was detected ten times or more. The J gene is TRBJ2-1, the V gene TRBV12-3 or TRBV12-4; 9 bases agree with TRBD2. V gave up 8 bases and J gave up 1 base; unmatched junction bases: 21. The CDR3 runs to 20 residues. CDR3: CASGNSDRMRLAVSYNEQFF. The CDR3 coding sequence is TGTGCCAGCGGAAACAGCGACAGGATGAGACTAGCGGTTTCCTACAATGAGCAGTTCTTC.

This clonotype was observed many times. The chain couples TRBV20-1 to TRBJ2-3, with TRBD1 matching over 9 bases. The CDR3 has 17 residues. CDR1 is DFQATT and CDR2 is SNEGSKA in the germline V gene (reference sequence). J lost 4 bases, V lost 1 base, and 12 bases had no gene match. The CDR3, as DNA: TGCAGTGCTAGAGCTGTGCAAGGACAGGGGAAGTCAGATACGCAGTATTTT. Its translation is CSARAVQGQGKSDTQYF.

This clonotype was counted ten times or more. CDR3 in amino acids: CASSFDYNEQFF. The CDR3 DNA reads TGTGCCAGCAGTTTTGACTACAATGAGCAGTTCTTC. V is TRBV3-1 and J is TRBJ2-1; D unclear. The CDR3 covers 12 residues. V lost 6 bases and J 3 bases, leaving 6 bases between the germline ends. Per the germline V gene, CDR1 is LGHDT and CDR2 is YNNKEL (reference sequence).

This clonotype appeared many times. The J gene is TRBJ2-7, the V gene TRBV7-2, with 9 positions matching TRBD2. Looked up from germline, CDR1 is SGHTA and CDR2 is FQGNSA. This CDR3 is built from 15 residues. V lost 5 bases and J lost 1; bases outside the gene matches: 6. CDR3 in amino acids: CASSLVAGGSYEQYF. CDR3 nucleotide sequence: TGTGCCAGCAGCCTGGTGGCGGGGGGGTCCTACGAGCAGTACTTC.

This clonotype was detected many times. The chain is built from TRBV5-1 and TRBJ2-7, with D perhaps TRBD1 (6 bases). Germline V lookup: CDR1 SGHRS, CDR2 YFSETQ. This CDR3 comprises 14 residues. V gave up 3 bases and J gave up 6 bases, with 16 bases separating them. This chain's CDR3 is CASSSGYLGGEQYF. Here the CDR3 DNA reads TGCGCCAGCAGCTCCGGCTACCTAGGGGGCGAGCAGTACTTC.

This clonotype was found many times. This chain joins TRBV16 and TRBJ1-2, with D possibly being TRBD1 (6 bases). CDR1 is KGHSY, CDR2 FQNENV, per germline. Between the trimmed V and J ends, which lost 0 bases and 8 bases, there was a span of 13 bases. The CDR3 totals 14 residues. The CDR3 DNA sequence: TGTGCCAGCAGCCAATCGACGGGGGCGCGGGGCTACACCTTC. Translation: CASSQSTGARGYTF.

This clonotype occurred many times. This rearrangement joins TRBV2 to TRBJ2-4, with D possibly TRBD2 on 5 matching bases. CDR1 SNHLY and CDR2 FYNNEI come from the germline V gene. The CDR3 runs 17 residues. V lost 8 bases and J 1 base, leaving 21 bases between the germline ends. The CDR3 DNA sequence: TGTGCCAGCCTAGGAGGCCGACGCCCCTTGGCCAAAAACATTCAGTACTTC. As protein: CASLGGRRPLAKNIQYF.

As regards this clonotype: Just one base apart from a much larger clone, this may be a read error. The rearrangement uses TRBV20-1 and TRBJ2-5; TRBD2 agrees at 14 bases. The CDR3 sequence is 15 residues long. Germline CDR1 reads DFQATT; CDR2 reads SNEGSKA (reference sequence). CDR3 region: CSARTSGGYQEAQYF. The CDR3 nucleotides read TGCAGTGCGAGGACTAGCGGGGGGTACCAAGAGGCCCAGTACTTC.

This clonotype has just a few counts. This chain uses TRBV20-1 with TRBJ2-7; D is perhaps TRBD1 (6 bases). CDR1 is DFQATT and CDR2 is SNEGSKA in the germline V gene (reference sequence). Trimming removed 0 bases from V and 1 base from J, with 13 bases in between. This CDR3 has 15 residues. CDR3 DNA: TGCAGTGCTAGAGATCCCCAGGGGCCTTCCTACGAGCAGTACTTC. Protein: CSARDPQGPSYEQYF.

This clonotype was recorded a few times. Possible read error: a much larger clone is one base away. This CDR3 is CASSLTSGGVGEEQFF. CDR3 bases: TGTGCCAGCAGCCTTACGTCCGGGGGCGTGGGTGAGGAGCAGTTCTTC. J is TRBJ2-1 and V is TRBV7-2; D may match TRBD1 or TRBD2 (6 bases each). CDR1 SGHTA and CDR2 FQGNSA come from the germline V gene. The germline V and J ends were trimmed by 5 bases and 10 bases, with 24 bases remaining between them. This CDR3 has 16 amino acids.

In this sample, this clonotype turned up many times. The chain carries TRBV9 and TRBJ2-3; 7 nucleotides line up with TRBD2. Germline V lookup: CDR1 SGDLS, CDR2 YYNGEE. V lost 1 base and J lost 3; bases outside the gene matches: 14. The CDR3 covers 18 residues. DNA of the CDR3: TGTGCCAGCAGCGTAATGGGTAGACTAGCAGTGGGAACAGATACGCAGTATTTT. Protein: CASSVMGRLAVGTDTQYF.

The table lists this clonotype with many counts. The chain recombines TRBV7-9 with TRBJ2-7; no reliable D call. The length of the CDR3 is 14 residues. Germline lookup yields CDR1 SEHNR and CDR2 FQNEAQ (reference sequence). V was cut by 4 bases and J by 2 bases, with 12 bases left in between. CDR3: CASSSPDVTYEQYF. CDR3 nucleotides: TGTGCCAGCAGCTCCCCCGACGTTACCTACGAGCAGTACTTC. Based on the CDR3 plus reference TRBV7-9 and TRBJ2-7, the full variable domain is DTGVSQNPRHKITKRGQNVTFRCDPISEHNRLYWYRQTLGQGPEFLTYFQNEAQLEKSRLLSDRFSAERPKGSFSTLEIQRTEQGDSAMYLCASSSPDVTYEQYFGPGTRLTVT.

This clonotype was seen ten or more times. V usage is TRBV10-3 and J usage is TRBJ1-1; D possibly corresponds to TRBD1 (6 bases). Trimming removed 0 bases from V and 3 bases from J, with 11 bases in between. Germline-derived CDR1 and CDR2 are ENHRY and SYGVKD. The CDR3 spans 15 residues. This CDR3 reads CAISESRGLDTEAFF. The CDR3 bases are TGTGCCATCAGTGAGTCACGGGGGCTTGACACTGAAGCTTTCTTT.

This clonotype appeared many times. V usage is TRBV12-3 or TRBV12-4 and J usage is TRBJ2-7; D is uncertain. With 5 bases removed from V and 1 base from J, the gap between germline ends came to 18 bases. The CDR3 covers 16 residues. CDR3 sequence: CASSPMLGYESYEQYF. The DNA of the CDR3 is TGTGCCAGCAGTCCAATGCTCGGCTACGAGTCCTACGAGCAGTACTTC.